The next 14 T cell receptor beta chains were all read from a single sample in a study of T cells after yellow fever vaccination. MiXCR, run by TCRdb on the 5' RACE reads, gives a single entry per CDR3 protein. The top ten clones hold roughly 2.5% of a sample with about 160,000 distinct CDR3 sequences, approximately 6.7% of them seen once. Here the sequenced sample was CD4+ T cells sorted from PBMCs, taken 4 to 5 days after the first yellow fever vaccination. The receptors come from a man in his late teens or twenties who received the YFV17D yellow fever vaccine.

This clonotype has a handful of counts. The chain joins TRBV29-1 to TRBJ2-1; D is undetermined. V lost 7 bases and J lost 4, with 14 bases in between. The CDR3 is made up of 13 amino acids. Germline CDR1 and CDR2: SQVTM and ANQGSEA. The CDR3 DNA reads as TGCAGCGCCCGACTCCTTATTTACAATGAGCAGTTCTTC. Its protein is CSARLLIYNEQFF.

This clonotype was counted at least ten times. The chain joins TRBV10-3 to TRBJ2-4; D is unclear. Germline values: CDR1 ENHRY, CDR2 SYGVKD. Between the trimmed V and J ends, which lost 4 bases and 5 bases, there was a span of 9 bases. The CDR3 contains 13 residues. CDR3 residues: CAISVVRENIQYF. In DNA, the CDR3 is TGTGCCATCAGTGTGGTCAGAGAAAACATTCAGTACTTC.

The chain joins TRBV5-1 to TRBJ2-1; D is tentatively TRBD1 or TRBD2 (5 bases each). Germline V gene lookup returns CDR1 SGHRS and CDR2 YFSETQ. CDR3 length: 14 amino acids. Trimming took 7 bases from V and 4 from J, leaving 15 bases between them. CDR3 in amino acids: CASSHGDEYNEQFF. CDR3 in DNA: TGCGCCAGCTCCCACGGGGACGAGTACAATGAGCAGTTCTTC.

The CDR3 bases are TGCAGCGTTGCTGCGGTCGTAGGAGGTGCCTCTCCAGATACGCAGTATTTT. Its protein product is CSVAAVVGGASPDTQYF. This chain uses TRBV29-1 with TRBJ2-3; D possibly corresponds to TRBD2 (5 bases). Between the trimmed V and J ends, which lost 4 bases and 4 bases, there was a span of 24 bases. The CDR3 extends over 17 amino acids. Germline V CDR1 and CDR2: SQVTM, ANQGSEA.

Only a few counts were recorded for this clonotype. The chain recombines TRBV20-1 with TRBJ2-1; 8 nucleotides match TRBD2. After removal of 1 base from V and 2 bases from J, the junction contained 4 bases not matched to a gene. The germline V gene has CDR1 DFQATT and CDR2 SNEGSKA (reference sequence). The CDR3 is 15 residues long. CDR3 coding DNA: TGCAGTGCTAGAGGCGGTAGCGGGACCTACAATGAGCAGTTCTTC. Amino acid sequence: CSARGGSGTYNEQFF.

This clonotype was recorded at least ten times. The CDR3 sequence: CAWRRPNNYGYTF. For the CDR3, the DNA is TGTGCCTGGAGAAGACCCAACAACTATGGCTACACCTTC. The rearrangement joins TRBV30 to TRBJ1-2, with unresolved D. The germline CDR1 and CDR2 sequences are GTSNPN and SVGIG (reference sequence). This CDR3 is built from 13 residues. Trimming removed 3 bases at V and 2 bases at J, with 10 bases between.

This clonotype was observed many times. This chain's CDR3 is CASSSRATDTQYF. The CDR3 DNA follows: TGTGCCAGCAGCTCGCGGGCAACAGATACGCAGTATTTT. V is TRBV7-2 and J is TRBJ2-3, with TRBD2 as a possible D gene (5 bases). In germline, CDR1 is SGHTA, CDR2 FQGNSA. Trimming removed 4 bases from V and 3 bases from J, with 8 bases in between. CDR3 size: 13 residues.

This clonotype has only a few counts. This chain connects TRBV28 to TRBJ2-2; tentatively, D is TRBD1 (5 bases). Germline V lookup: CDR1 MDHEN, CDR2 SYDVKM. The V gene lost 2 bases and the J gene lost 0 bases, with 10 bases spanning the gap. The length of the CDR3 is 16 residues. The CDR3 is CASSLQGTTNTGELFF. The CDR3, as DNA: TGTGCCAGCAGTTTACAGGGCACTACGAACACCGGGGAGCTGTTTTTT.

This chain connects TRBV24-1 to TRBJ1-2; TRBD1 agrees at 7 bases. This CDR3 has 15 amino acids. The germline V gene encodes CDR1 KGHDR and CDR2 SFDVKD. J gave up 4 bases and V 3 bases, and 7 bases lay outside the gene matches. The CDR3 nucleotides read TGTGCCACCAGTGATCCATCAGGGGGAGCCTATGGCTACACCTTC. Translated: CATSDPSGGAYGYTF.

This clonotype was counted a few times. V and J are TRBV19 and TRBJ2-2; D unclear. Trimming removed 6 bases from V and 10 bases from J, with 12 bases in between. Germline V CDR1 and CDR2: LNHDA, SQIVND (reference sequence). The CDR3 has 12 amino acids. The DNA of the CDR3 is TGTGCCAGTAGAGGCAGATCTAAGGAGCTGTTTTTT. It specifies CASRGRSKELFF.

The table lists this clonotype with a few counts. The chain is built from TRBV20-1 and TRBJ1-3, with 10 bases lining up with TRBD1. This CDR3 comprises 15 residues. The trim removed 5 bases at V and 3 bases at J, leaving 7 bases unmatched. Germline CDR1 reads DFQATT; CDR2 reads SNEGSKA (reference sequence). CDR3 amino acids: CSAARTGGGGNTIYF. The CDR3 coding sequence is TGCAGTGCTGCCCGGACAGGGGGAGGTGGAAACACCATATATTTT.

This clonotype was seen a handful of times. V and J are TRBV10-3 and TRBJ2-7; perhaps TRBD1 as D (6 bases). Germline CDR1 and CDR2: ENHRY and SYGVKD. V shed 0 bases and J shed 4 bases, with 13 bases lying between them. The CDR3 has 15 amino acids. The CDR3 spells CAISESAGVWYEQYF. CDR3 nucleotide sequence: TGTGCCATCAGTGAGTCGGCAGGGGTTTGGTACGAGCAGTACTTC.

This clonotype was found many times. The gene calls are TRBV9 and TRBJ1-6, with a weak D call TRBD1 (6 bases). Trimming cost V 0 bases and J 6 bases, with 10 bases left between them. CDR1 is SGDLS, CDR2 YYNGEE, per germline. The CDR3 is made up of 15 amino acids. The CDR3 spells CASSVAGATNSPLHF. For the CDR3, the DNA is TGTGCCAGCAGCGTAGCAGGGGCAACTAATTCACCCCTCCACTTT.

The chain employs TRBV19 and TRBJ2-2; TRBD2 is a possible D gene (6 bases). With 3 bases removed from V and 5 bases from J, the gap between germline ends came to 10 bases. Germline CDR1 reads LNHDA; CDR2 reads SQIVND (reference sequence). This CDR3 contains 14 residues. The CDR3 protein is CASSMEGMTGELFF. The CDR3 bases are TGTGCCAGTAGTATGGAGGGGATGACCGGGGAGCTGTTTTTT.